This TCR beta chain was profiled in a study of blood T cell repertoires in COVID-19. Overall study: Acute-phase and convalescent COVID-19 samples originated in the United States, Italy and Spain. PBMCs, B-cell-depleted T cells, or T cells were the source of the cDNA or gDNA that made up the material.

This clone was observed a single time. The CDR3 sequence is 14 residues long. The V end lost 2 bases, the J end lost 5 bases, and 12 bases lay between the germline ends. From germline, CDR1 is MNHEY and CDR2 SVGAGI. In the original processing: Amplification of reference gene primers was used by the study to estimate nucleated cell counts. Clones were sequenced by immunoSEQ multiplex PCR, and TCRdb holds only the in-frame ones, with some missing. The DNA was the basis for D and trimming; V, J and clone size are from that table. The sample carries 200,000 to 250,000 clones, about 78% recorded once. The V and J genes are TRBV6-5 and TRBJ1-1, with D possibly being TRBD1 (5 bases). This receptor was identified in a woman in her seventies with acute or convalescent COVID-19. The sequenced sample consisted of peripheral blood. The CDR3 nucleotides read TGTGCCAGCAGTTACGACAGAGGATTTACTGAAGCTTTCTTT. It is translated as CASSYDRGFTEAFF.